What follows are 19 T cell receptor beta chains derived from one specimen sequenced in a study of T cells in Graves' hyperthyroidism and ophthalmopathy (dated by TCRdb to between 2019 and 2020). The library was obtained by multiplex PCR. Instrument used: Illumina HiSeq 2000. TCR beta CDR3 regions were amplified from RNA transcripts. For the first round of RT-PCR on the TCR CDR3, the HTBI primer set was used together with the Qiagen OneStep RT-PCR kit. TCRdb redid the processing of the public reads, applying fastp at Q25 and MiXCR, and retained in-frame beta chains. Duplicate CDR3 protein sequences are folded into a single record with the most common DNA and genes. The sample yields approximately 690,000 distinct CDR3 sequences; roughly 15% were counted once. The ten largest clones represent around 13% of the sample. Sample: blood. Every receptor here comes from a woman aged 50 to 60 with Graves' ophthalmopathy.

This clonotype occurred many times. The genes are TRBV20-1 and TRBJ2-1; 9 bases map to TRBD2. CDR3 length: 16 amino acids. Per the germline V gene, CDR1 is DFQATT and CDR2 is SNEGSKA (reference sequence). V lost 3 bases and J lost 0; bases outside the gene matches: 6. CDR3 nucleotide sequence: TGCAGTGCTAGCCGGGGTAGCGGGAGCTCCTACAATGAGCAGTTCTTC. Protein sequence: CSASRGSGSSYNEQFF.

This clonotype occurred many times. CDR3 loop: CASSLSITTSGRREQFF. The CDR3 region has the DNA TGTGCCAGCAGTTTATCGATAACGACTAGCGGGAGACGTGAGCAGTTCTTC. This chain connects TRBV27 to TRBJ2-1; 12 bases map to TRBD2. The CDR3 is made up of 17 amino acids. Germline V gene sequence: CDR1 MNHEY, CDR2 SMNVEV (reference sequence). J gave up 9 bases and V 0 bases, and 9 bases lay outside the gene matches.

This clonotype was counted ten times or more. This chain links TRBV30 with TRBJ1-1, with 7 positions matching TRBD1. Germline-derived CDR1 and CDR2 are GTSNPN and SVGIG (reference sequence). This CDR3 spans 14 amino acids. The V and J ends lost 3 bases and 4 bases, in that order; junction bases with no gene match: 8. The CDR3 DNA reads as TGTGCCTGGAGCCGTGGCAGGGGGGCCACTGAAGCTTTCTTT. Translation gives CAWSRGRGATEAFF.

This clonotype was seen more than once but under ten times. The rearrangement uses TRBV9 and TRBJ2-3; 11 bases line up with TRBD2. In germline, CDR1 is SGDLS, CDR2 YYNGEE. This CDR3 spans 17 amino acids. With V trimmed by 2 bases and J by 3 bases, 8 bases remained unmatched. The CDR3 DNA follows: TGTGCCAGCAGCGTTAGCGGGAGGGCCCTCGGGACAGATACGCAGTATTTT. Translating it yields CASSVSGRALGTDTQYF.

The chain couples TRBV6-1 to TRBJ1-6; no clear D. V shed 6 bases and J shed 9 bases, with 15 bases lying between them. Looked up from germline, CDR1 is MNHNS and CDR2 is SASEGT. This CDR3 comprises 14 residues. CDR3 nucleotides: TGTGCCAGCAGCCTCGGACCGGGAGGTTCACCCCTCCACTTT. Its protein is CASSLGPGGSPLHF.

J is TRBJ1-5 and V is TRBV25-1; no reliable D call. This CDR3 region has 13 residues. Looked up from germline, CDR1 is MGHDK and CDR2 is SYGVNS. V was pared by 7 bases and J by 2 bases, with 9 bases between. The CDR3 here is CASTGSGNQPQHF. As DNA, the CDR3 is TGTGCCAGCACGGGGAGCGGCAATCAGCCCCAGCATTTT.

This clonotype was recorded many times. This chain uses TRBV20-1 with TRBJ1-2, with a tentative D call TRBD1 (5 bases). The CDR3 length is 14 residues. V was pared by 2 bases and J by 4 bases, with 14 bases between. Germline lookup yields CDR1 DFQATT and CDR2 SNEGSKA (reference sequence). The CDR3 region is CSARSGTAGYGYTF. The CDR3 DNA follows: TGCAGTGCTAGATCCGGGACGGCCGGCTATGGCTACACCTTC.

This clonotype was counted at least ten times. The chain recombines TRBV20-1 with TRBJ2-2; 8 bases are shared with TRBD2. The CDR3 length is 16 residues. Per germline, CDR1 DFQATT and CDR2 SNEGSKA (reference sequence). The ends lost 0 bases at V and 3 bases at J; junction bases unmatched: 6. For the CDR3, the DNA is TGCAGTGCTAGAGATGCGGCGGGAGGTGACACCGGGGAGCTGTTTTTT. This sequence encodes CSARDAAGGDTGELFF.

This clonotype came up many times. The chain recombines TRBV7-9 with TRBJ2-2; 10 bases fit TRBD2. J gave up 1 base and V 0 bases, and 8 bases lay outside the gene matches. The CDR3 extends over 19 amino acids. Per the germline V gene, CDR1 is SEHNR and CDR2 is FQNEAQ (reference sequence). CDR3 nucleotides: TGTGCCAGCAGCTTAGCGGGCGGTAGCGGGAGGCTGAACACCGGGGAGCTGTTTTTT. Translating gives CASSLAGGSGRLNTGELFF. The complete variable domain, with remaining parts taken from reference TRBV7-9 and TRBJ2-2, reads DTGVSQNPRHKITKRGQNVTFRCDPISEHNRLYWYRQTLGQGPEFLTYFQNEAQLEKSRLLSDRFSAERPKGSFSTLEIQRTEQGDSAMYLCASSLAGGSGRLNTGELFFGEGSRLTVL.

The chain carries TRBV7-9 and TRBJ2-2; 10 bases are a match to TRBD1. Germline V gives CDR1 SEHNR, CDR2 FQNEAQ (reference sequence). The CDR3 runs 16 residues. The ends lost 2 bases at V and 4 bases at J; junction bases unmatched: 4. CDR3 residues: CASSLRGQGGTGELFF. The CDR3 region has the DNA TGTGCCAGCAGCTTACGCGGACAGGGGGGCACCGGGGAGCTGTTTTTT.

In this sample, this clonotype turned up many times. V and J are TRBV7-9 and TRBJ2-5, with a weak D call TRBD2 (6 bases). Germline CDR1 is SEHNR and CDR2 is FQNEAQ (reference sequence). CDR3 size: 15 residues. The V and J ends lost 3 bases and 3 bases respectively, with 14 bases between them. Here the CDR3 reads CASSFEEGREETQYF. CDR3 sequence (DNA): TGTGCCAGCAGCTTTGAGGAGGGCCGGGAAGAGACCCAGTACTTC.

This clonotype was seen ten or more times. The gene calls are TRBV7-2 and TRBJ2-7, with D possibly TRBD2 on 6 matching bases. V was cut by 5 bases and J by 2 bases, with 10 bases left in between. The CDR3 extends over 13 amino acids. CDR1 SGHTA and CDR2 FQGNSA come from the germline V gene. CDR3 residues: CASSRTITYEQYF. Written as DNA, the CDR3 is TGTGCCAGCAGCCGGACTATTACCTACGAGCAGTACTTC.

Ten or more counts support this clonotype. The J gene is TRBJ2-5, the V gene TRBV7-9; D might be TRBD2 (5 bases). Germline values: CDR1 SEHNR, CDR2 FQNEAQ (reference sequence). This CDR3 region has 15 residues. Trimming left V 5 bases short and J 0 bases short, with 13 bases between. Here the CDR3 reads CASSPSGENQETQYF. The CDR3, as DNA: TGTGCCAGCAGCCCCAGTGGGGAGAACCAAGAGACCCAGTACTTC.

This clonotype showed up many times. The J gene is TRBJ1-2, the V gene TRBV20-1; 8 bases map to TRBD1. This CDR3 is 17 amino acids long. J lost 5 bases, V lost 3 bases, and 17 bases had no gene match. In germline, CDR1 is DFQATT, CDR2 SNEGSKA (reference sequence). The CDR3 region is CSASGGTGTSKGYGYTF. CDR3 bases: TGCAGTGCTAGTGGTGGGACAGGTACCTCAAAGGGGTATGGCTACACCTTC.

The chain's CDR3 is CSVAWGDTYQPQHF. CDR3 nucleotides: TGCAGCGTCGCCTGGGGGGACACCTATCAGCCCCAGCATTTT. The chain couples TRBV29-1 to TRBJ1-5; TRBD1 might be the D (6 bases). The V gene lost 6 bases and the J gene lost 5 bases, with 17 bases spanning the gap. Germline lookup yields CDR1 SQVTM and CDR2 ANQGSEA. This CDR3 comprises 14 residues.

This clonotype appeared a few times. This chain joins TRBV28 and TRBJ2-2; the match to TRBD1 covers 9 bases. CDR3 length: 13 residues. Germline V gene data show CDR1 as MDHEN and CDR2 as SYDVKM. The J segment lost 5 bases and the V segment lost 8 bases, leaving 3 bases of the junction unmatched. In DNA form, the CDR3 reads TGTGCCAGCCAGACAGGGGGTACCGGGGAGCTGTTTTTT. Translated: CASQTGGTGELFF.

This clonotype was counted ten times or more. The CDR3 nucleotides are TGTGCCAGCAGCTCTTCCGGGACAGGGGTACCCGGGGGGGATACGCAGTATTTT. Its protein product is CASSSSGTGVPGGDTQYF. This chain connects TRBV7-2 to TRBJ2-3, with 10 bases matching TRBD1. The CDR3 loop spans 18 amino acids. The J segment lost 6 bases and the V segment lost 4 bases, leaving 16 bases of the junction unmatched. Germline assignment: CDR1 SGHTA and CDR2 FQGNSA.

This clonotype was seen only once. A much larger clone lies a single base off, so this may be a read error. This sequence joins TRBV13 and TRBJ2-1; 7 bases are a match to TRBD2. V shed 4 bases, J shed 6 bases, and the junction held 18 bases outside the gene matches. In germline, CDR1 is PRHDT, CDR2 FYEKMQ (reference sequence). The CDR3 has 18 residues. The CDR3 here is CASSSSLLAGEGLNEQFF. CDR3 in DNA: TGTGCCAGCAGCTCAAGTTTACTCGCGGGAGAGGGGCTCAATGAGCAGTTCTTC.

This clonotype was observed many times. The chain combines TRBV7-2 with TRBJ2-3; 10 positions agree with TRBD2. Germline loops: CDR1 SGHTA, CDR2 FQGNSA. The CDR3 is 17 amino acids. Trimming took 1 base from V and 4 from J; bases not matched to a gene: 8. The CDR3, as DNA: TGTGCCAGCAGCTTAGGATCTAGCGGGAGCTCCCCAGATACGCAGTATTTT. As protein: CASSLGSSGSSPDTQYF.